The 20 T cell receptor beta chains given below trace back to one sample, sequenced in a study of T cells in Graves' hyperthyroidism and ophthalmopathy. Amplified regions were TCR beta CDR3 sequences from RNA transcripts. TCR CDR3 underwent first-round RT-PCR with the HTBI primer set. TCRdb processed the multiplex PCR reads anew with MiXCR; each CDR3 protein has one entry. The sample lists 240,000 or so distinct CDR3 sequences; approximately 16% were seen once. Sequencing was carried out using blood. Source of these receptors: a woman aged 18-35 years with Graves' ophthalmopathy.

This clonotype has at least ten counts. The chain employs TRBV20-1 and TRBJ2-7, with 8 nucleotides matching TRBD1. CDR1 and CDR2 (germline): DFQATT, SNEGSKA (reference sequence). Unmatched junction bases numbered 3, after V lost 4 bases and J lost 4 bases. The CDR3 is 12 residues long. The CDR3: CSAIRQGYEQYF. The CDR3 bases are TGCAGTGCTATACGACAGGGGTACGAGCAGTACTTC.

This clonotype was found many times. One end of the junction does not line up with germline, which may come from a read error. The chain combines TRBV11-3 with TRBJ2-1; D unclear. Germline CDR1 and CDR2: SGHNT and YENEEA. CDR3 size: 13 residues. CDR3 sequence reads: CASSLNSDNEQFF. Written as DNA, the CDR3 is TGTGCCAGCAGCTTAAACTCCGACAATGAGCAGTTCTTC.

This clonotype was seen many times. The chain joins TRBV3-2 to TRBJ1-1. TRBV3-2 is assigned pseudogene status. CDR3 length equals 12 residues. The DNA for the CDR3 is TGTGCCAGCAGCCAAGTACCCACTGAAGCTTTCTTT. Its translation is CASSQVPTEAFF.

This clonotype has at least ten counts. CDR3 residues: CASSYSVGPPQYF. In DNA form, the CDR3 reads TGTGCCAGCAGTTACTCTGTCGGTCCGCCCCAGTACTTC. The chain carries TRBV6-2 or TRBV6-3 and TRBJ2-5; D remains unclear. Trimming removed 0 bases from V and 9 bases from J, with 11 bases in between. This CDR3 comprises 13 residues. The germline V gene encodes CDR1 MNHEY and CDR2 SVGEGT.

The rearrangement uses TRBV6-1 and TRBJ2-1, with D possibly matching TRBD1 (6 bases). The CDR3 length is 13 residues. V lost 5 bases and J lost 6, with 11 bases in between. Germline V gene data show CDR1 as MNHNS and CDR2 as SASEGT. This chain's CDR3 is CASSKTGSNEQFF. Written as DNA, the CDR3 is TGTGCCAGCAGTAAGACAGGATCCAATGAGCAGTTCTTC.

This clonotype was seen ten or more times. The J gene is TRBJ1-2, the V gene TRBV27; 8 nucleotides agree with TRBD1. The CDR3 is made up of 13 amino acids. In germline, CDR1 is MNHEY, CDR2 SMNVEV (reference sequence). V gave up 6 bases and J gave up 7 bases; unmatched junction bases: 7. The CDR3 is CASSSGGLGGYTF. The CDR3 bases are TGTGCCAGCAGCTCAGGGGGCCTTGGTGGCTACACCTTC.

This clonotype was seen many times. The chain combines TRBV6-4 with TRBJ1-6; 8 bases are a match to TRBD1. In germline, CDR1 is MRHNA, CDR2 SNTAGT. Trimming took 6 bases from V and 9 from J; bases not matched to a gene: 7. The CDR3 covers 14 residues. In nucleotides, the CDR3 is TGTGCCAGCAGCGAGGGACAGGCGGGTTCACCCCTCCACTTT. Translation: CASSEGQAGSPLHF.

This clonotype was seen ten or more times. CDR3 nucleotide sequence: TGTGCCAGCAGCTACCCCAATGGTGGGAACACTGAAGCTTTCTTT. Amino acids: CASSYPNGGNTEAFF. The rearrangement links TRBV7-9 to TRBJ1-1; D gene ambiguous. V lost 4 bases to trimming and J lost 1 base, with 13 bases between them. The germline V gene has CDR1 SEHNR and CDR2 FQNEAQ (reference sequence). The CDR3 loop spans 15 amino acids.

At least ten counts were recorded for this clonotype. The genes are TRBV24-1 and TRBJ2-5; a weak D match, TRBD2 (6 bases). With 4 bases removed from V and 7 bases from J, the gap between germline ends came to 15 bases. This CDR3 contains 14 residues. Germline CDR1 KGHDR, CDR2 SFDVKD. CDR3 nucleotide sequence: TGTGCCACCAGTGACAGGACCGGAGCGGGGACCCAGTACTTC. As protein: CATSDRTGAGTQYF.

This clonotype was detected many times. The rearrangement joins TRBV10-3 to TRBJ1-1, with TRBD1 matching 11 bases. CDR1 and CDR2 (germline): ENHRY, SYGVKD. Germline trimming cut 6 bases from V and 1 base from J; bases unmatched to any gene: 10. The CDR3 is 17 amino acids. CDR3 coding DNA: TGTGCCATCAGAACCGGGACAGGGGGGGGAAGGAACACTGAAGCTTTCTTT. It specifies CAIRTGTGGGRNTEAFF.

This clonotype occurred many times. The V call is TRBV3-1, the J call TRBJ1-1; possible D gene TRBD1, 6 bases. Deletions cut 3 bases from V and 2 bases from J, with 13 bases between. CDR1 is LGHDT, CDR2 YNNKEL, per germline (reference sequence). The CDR3 loop spans 15 amino acids. CDR3 bases: TGTGCCAGCAGCCATCGGACAGCAGTAAACACTGAAGCTTTCTTT. Encoded protein: CASSHRTAVNTEAFF.

This clonotype was found many times. The chain recombines TRBV5-6 with TRBJ1-1, with TRBD1 matching over 8 bases. Germline V gene sequence: CDR1 SGHDT, CDR2 YYEEEE. V dropped 5 bases and J dropped 4; count of bases not matched to a gene: 7. The CDR3 runs to 14 residues. The CDR3 sequence: CASRSRGLGTEAFF. CDR3 coding DNA: TGTGCCAGCAGGTCCAGGGGGCTGGGCACTGAAGCTTTCTTT.

There are many counts of this clonotype. J is TRBJ2-5 and V is TRBV9; D is uncertain. The CDR3 extends over 14 amino acids. The V gene lost 2 bases and the J gene lost 5 bases, with 13 bases spanning the gap. Per the germline V gene, CDR1 is SGDLS and CDR2 is YYNGEE. The CDR3 spells CASSVGTVMETQYF. DNA of the CDR3: TGTGCCAGCAGCGTTGGAACCGTTATGGAGACCCAGTACTTC. Full variable domain (missing parts from reference TRBV9 and TRBJ2-5): DSGVTQTPKHLITATGQRVTLRCSPRSGDLSVYWYQQSLDQGLQFLIQYYNGEERAKGNILERFSAQQFPDLHSELNLSSLELGDSALYFCASSVGTVMETQYFGPGTRLLVL.

Ten or more counts support this clonotype. V and J are TRBV3-1 and TRBJ1-2; TRBD1 might be the D (6 bases). Germline V gives CDR1 LGHDT, CDR2 YNNKEL (reference sequence). Between the trimmed V and J ends, which lost 6 bases and 1 base, there was a span of 15 bases. The length of the CDR3 is 15 residues. CDR3 coding DNA: TGTGCCAGCAGACGGCAGGGGAACATTAACTATGGCTACACCTTC. It yields the protein CASRRQGNINYGYTF.

The sample holds many counts of this clonotype. V and J are TRBV30 and TRBJ2-7; TRBD2 matches 7 bases. V dropped 5 bases and J dropped 0; count of bases not matched to a gene: 7. CDR1 is GTSNPN, CDR2 SVGIG, per germline (reference sequence). There are 14 residues in the CDR3. The CDR3 spells CAWGRDGSSYEQYF. CDR3 DNA: TGTGCCTGGGGGAGGGACGGTAGCTCCTACGAGCAGTACTTC.

This clonotype came up many times. This rearrangement joins TRBV28 to TRBJ1-1, with 9 bases that match TRBD1. CDR1 and CDR2 from the germline V gene are MDHEN and SYDVKM. The V gene end was trimmed by 8 bases and the J gene end by 3 bases; junction bases not matched to a gene: 10. This CDR3 is built from 15 residues. The DNA of the CDR3 is TGTGCCAGCGGTCCAAGACAGGGGGGTTACACTGAAGCTTTCTTT. Translation gives CASGPRQGGYTEAFF.

This clonotype was observed at least ten times. J is TRBJ1-1 and V is TRBV29-1, with 9 bases identical to TRBD1. From germline, CDR1 is SQVTM and CDR2 ANQGSEA. CDR3 length equals 14 residues. Trimming removed 4 bases from V and 4 bases from J; junction bases left unmatched: 7. This CDR3 reads CSVALTGGRTEAFF. The CDR3 DNA reads as TGCAGCGTTGCCTTAACAGGGGGCCGCACTGAAGCTTTCTTT.

Notes on this clonotype: A single base separates this from a much larger clone, so it may be a read error. The chain recombines TRBV12-5 with TRBJ2-2; D possibly corresponds to TRBD2 (5 bases). Germline lookup yields CDR1 LGHNT and CDR2 FRNRAP. The length of the CDR3 is 12 residues. CDR3 sequence: CASGLYTGEPFF. In DNA, the CDR3 is TGTGCTAGTGGCCTCTACACCGGGGAGCCGTTTTTT. Drawing the rest from reference TRBV12-5 and TRBJ2-2, the complete variable domain is DARVTQTPRHKVTEMGQEVTMRCQPILGHNTVFWYRQTMMQGLELLAYFRNRAPLDDSGMPKDRFSAEMPDATLATLKIQPSEPRDSAVYFCASGLYTGEPFFGEGSRLTVL.

This chain links TRBV11-2 with TRBJ2-2; 8 bases align to TRBD2. Trimming at V came to 6 bases and at J to 2 bases, leaving 2 bases not matched to a gene. This CDR3 spans 14 amino acids. Germline CDR1 is SGHAT and CDR2 is FQNNGV. The CDR3 loop is CASSIAGNTGELFF. The CDR3 region has the DNA TGTGCCAGCAGTATAGCGGGAAACACCGGGGAGCTGTTTTTT. The complete variable domain, with remaining parts taken from reference TRBV11-2 and TRBJ2-2, reads EAGVAQSPRYKIIEKRQSVAFWCNPISGHATLYWYQQILGQGPKLLIQFQNNGVVDDSQLPKDRFSAERLKGVDSTLKIQPAKLEDSAVYLCASSIAGNTGELFFGEGSRLTVL.

This clonotype was counted ten times or more. DNA for the CDR3: TGTGCCAGCAACGAGGAAACAGGGGGCCCCTCCTACGAGCAGTACTTC. Amino acids: CASNEETGGPSYEQYF. This chain joins TRBV7-9 and TRBJ2-7; 9 bases are a match to TRBD1. CDR3 size: 16 residues. Germline lookup yields CDR1 SEHNR and CDR2 FQNEAQ (reference sequence). The J segment lost 0 bases and the V segment lost 7 bases, leaving 10 bases of the junction unmatched.